This TCR beta chain is drawn from a study of CD8 T cell repertoires and HIV-1 epitope variants (dated by TCRdb to 2020 to 2021). Context from the whole study: In separate culture wells, T cells were stimulated with each of twenty-five peptides that represented autologous and known Gag and Nef epitope variants. T cells were enriched with the EasySep Human T Cell Enrichment Kit and co-cultured with equal numbers of autologous T cell-negative cells as antigen-presenting cells. The epitopes tested covered three Gag epitope families plus Nef HW9 and YT9. A CMV, EBV and flu peptide pool, the Ebola AY9 epitope as negative control, and a no-peptide well were included as control conditions. A 1M T cell aliquot was kept as an uncultured baseline condition, separate from the 83 T cell cultures. A total of over 65 T cell cultures were run, with each culture condition done in triplicate except for one peptide, which was done in duplicate. Cultures ran for 10 days in IMDM with gentamicin, with half-media changes on days 3 and 7 adding IL-2, IL-7 and IL-15.

Turning to this clone: Its antigen target is currently unknown. No clone much larger than this one lies a single base away; base qualities are absent.

Here is what the overall study found, with its caveats: About 5 clonotypes recognized the Nef KF9 family and one clonotype recognized the HW9 family, while no responses to the TAALDMSHF plasma variant were seen. The study identified roughly ten antigen-specific TCR beta clonotypes, over 5 of which appeared to be cross-reactive for autologous or known escape epitope variants. The assay identified only TCR beta chains and indicated proliferation in response to antigen, without indicating T cell function or cytokine profile.

TCR beta CDR3 regions were sequenced at survey depth on the immunoSEQ platform. The QIAamp DNA micro kit was used to extract genomic DNA from every cultured and uncultured CD8+ T cell population. Per the authors' processing: Samples with fewer than 5,000 productive reads were excluded, which removed about 6.5% of the roughly 75 HIV peptide-stimulated cultures. Sequences were trimmed to CDR3 by a MANAFEST web app, and nonproductive sequences, CDR3s under 5 amino acids, and sequences not starting with C or ending with F/W were removed. To count as antigen-specific, a clonotype had to be expanded in at least 2 of 3 replicates compared with the no-peptide control at FDR 0.01, and only within one epitope family. A specific clonotype also had to show a frequency at least fivefold higher than in wells stimulated with peptides from other epitope families. TCRdb re-hosts the immuneACCESS table, in-frame sequences only. Its copies lack some clones; in the studies checked, an unresolved V gene accounts for under half of them, and the cause for the rest is not known. The V and J calls and clone size are taken from that table; D and trimming were inferred from the DNA. The table for this sample lists 4,500 to 6,500 clones; around 62% of them were counted only once. Of the sample, 43% is held by the ten largest clones.

The EasySep Human CD8+ T Cell Enrichment Kit was used on day 10 to isolate CD8+ T cells from every culture. Reading from cysteine to phenylalanine, the CDR3 counts 15 amino acids. The DNA shown is the 45-base CDR3, in frame from base 1. The germline V gene encodes CDR1 SQVTM and CDR2 ANQGSEA. Trimming leaves V shorter by 6 bases and J shorter by 7 bases, with the junction holding 13 bases beyond the gene matches. This TCR was recovered from a male donor with HIV. The chain couples TRBV29-1 to TRBJ2-1; 9 nucleotides in the junction match TRBD1. Sequencing was performed on cultured CD8+ T cells derived from PBMCs. The DNA sequence is as follows: TGCAGCGTCCACTCAGGACAGGGGTCGCTGAATGAGCAGTTCTTC. Its coded protein is CSVHSGQGSLNEQFF.